The next 3 T cell receptor beta chains were all read from a single sample in a study of T cells in Graves' hyperthyroidism and ophthalmopathy. RNA transcripts gave rise to amplified TCR beta CDR3 regions. HTBI primers drove first-round RT-PCR of the TCR CDR3. TCRdb re-derived calls from the multiplex PCR reads in MiXCR, one entry per CDR3 protein. The data hold 200,000 to 300,000 distinct CDR3 sequences, with 15% to 20% observed a single time. The sequenced sample consisted of blood. The receptors here all came from a woman aged 18-35 years with Graves' ophthalmopathy.

There are many counts of this clonotype. DNA for the CDR3: TGTGCCAGCAGGGAGACAGGGAAGGGGTACGGCTACACCTTC. Residues: CASRETGKGYGYTF. The gene calls are TRBV27 and TRBJ1-2; 7 bases line up with TRBD1. Germline V lookup: CDR1 MNHEY, CDR2 SMNVEV (reference sequence). The CDR3 is made up of 14 amino acids. Losses at the gene ends were 6 bases for V and 8 bases for J; bases not matched to a gene: 12.

There are many counts of this clonotype. J is TRBJ1-6 and V is TRBV6-1; 7 nucleotides line up with TRBD1. This CDR3 is 15 amino acids long. From germline, CDR1 is MNHNS and CDR2 SASEGT. J was trimmed by 6 bases and V by 6 bases; bases with no gene match: 8. The DNA of the CDR3 is TGTGCCAGCAGATCACGGGGACAGACTAATTCACCCCTCCACTTT. Protein: CASRSRGQTNSPLHF.

This clonotype was observed at least ten times. The V gene is TRBV29-1, the J gene TRBJ2-7; TRBD2 agrees at 11 bases. The CDR3 has 14 residues. CDR1 and CDR2 from the germline V gene are SQVTM and ANQGSEA. V shed 6 bases and J 5 bases; nucleotides not matched to a gene: 9. CDR3: CSVSLAGGRDEQYF. CDR3 DNA sequence: TGCAGCGTATCCCTAGCGGGGGGACGCGACGAGCAGTACTTC.